This T cell receptor (beta chain) was recorded in a study of shared clonotypes between healthy human individuals. Whole-study context: CD4 naive and CD4 memory each took three plates per donor, while CD8 naive took two and CD8 memory one. Study outcomes and limitations: Sequencing depth was expected to affect clonotype sharing among donors.

As regards this clone: Its antigen is not known.

The germline gives CDR1 LNHNV, CDR2 YYDKDF (reference sequence). J was trimmed by 5 bases and V by 5 bases; bases with no gene match: 4. This CDR3 comprises 13 residues. Repertoires were generated with immunoSEQ multiplex PCR, while TCRdb's copy carries only in-frame clones and drops some. This table has some 2.4 million clones, 80% to 95% appearing once. This clonotype originated in a man aged 18 to 30 in good health. Some clones in this sample may be carry-over from other donors' samples. Sequenced input: naive CD4+ T cells from PBMCs. Subset in this sample: CD45RA+ positively selected. The chain has TRBV15 and TRBJ2-5, with 8 bases lining up with TRBD2. CDR3 DNA: TGTGCCACCAGCTTGTCGGGGGGGGAGACCCAGTACTTC. This encodes CATSLSGGETQYF.